These 9 T cell receptor beta chains were sequenced from one sample in a study of shared clonotypes between healthy human individuals. The protocol was immunoSEQ multiplex PCR, while the TCRdb copy is restricted to in-frame clones and leaves out a portion. Here the sample spans some 1,900,000 clones, roughly 94% being singletons. Naive CD8 populations comprised CD45RO-negative cells positively selected for CCR7, excluding terminally differentiated effector memory CD45RA+ cells. The material sequenced was naive CD8+ T cells sorted from blood. The receptors come from a man aged 18 to 29 in good health.

The V and J genes are TRBV30 and TRBJ2-2; D call uncertain. The CDR3 has 12 residues. The V gene lost 7 bases and the J gene lost 8 bases, with 14 bases spanning the gap. CDR1 is GTSNPN and CDR2 is SVGIG in the germline V gene (reference sequence). CDR3 DNA: TGTGCCTCGGATACAGAAAAGGGGGAGCTGTTTTTT. It codes for CASDTEKGELFF.

The chain links TRBV6-5 to TRBJ1-2; D ambiguous. The germline CDR1 and CDR2 sequences are MNHEY and SVGAGI. The CDR3 totals 15 residues. V was trimmed by 4 bases and J by 9 bases, leaving 21 bases between them. DNA for the CDR3: TGTGCCAGCAGTTTGTCCTCAGAGACAAAGGTTAGCTACACCTTC. It yields the protein CASSLSSETKVSYTF.

V gene TRBV7-9 combines with J gene TRBJ2-1; D possibly corresponds to TRBD2 (5 bases). Trimming removed 1 base from V and 15 bases from J, with 10 bases in between. The germline V gene has CDR1 SEHNR and CDR2 FQNEAQ (reference sequence). The CDR3 runs to 11 residues. The CDR3 region has the DNA TGTGCCAGCAGCTTAGAACTAGGTTGGTTCTTC. The encoded protein is CASSLELGWFF.

The CDR3 reads CASIPHLGTGSGYTF. The DNA for the CDR3 is TGTGCCAGCATCCCTCACCTAGGGACAGGGAGTGGCTACACCTTC. V and J are TRBV27 and TRBJ1-2, with 9 bases identical to TRBD1. Germline-derived CDR1 and CDR2 are MNHEY and SMNVEV (reference sequence). Trimming removed 7 bases from V and 7 bases from J; junction bases left unmatched: 13. CDR3 length equals 15 residues.

The rearrangement links TRBV5-1 to TRBJ2-7; tentative D call: TRBD2 (5 bases). Looked up from germline, CDR1 is SGHRS and CDR2 is YFSETQ. CDR3 length: 12 residues. Between the trimmed V and J ends, which lost 1 base and 5 bases, there was a span of 7 bases. CDR3 nucleotide sequence: TGCGCCAGCAGCTTGACTAGGGACGAGCAGTACTTC. It is translated as CASSLTRDEQYF.

The chain employs TRBV13 and TRBJ1-2, with 8 bases aligning to TRBD1. This CDR3 contains 15 residues. From germline, CDR1 is PRHDT and CDR2 FYEKMQ (reference sequence). Trimming took 4 bases from V and 7 from J; bases not matched to a gene: 11. The CDR3 nucleotides are TGTGCCAGCAGCTCTGAGTCAGGGGGCCTCGGTGGCTACACCTTC. Translating gives CASSSESGGLGGYTF.

In regard to this clone: The identical CDR3 is also encoded by other nucleotide sequences in the sample. The CDR3 loop is CASSRTGSEQYF. The CDR3 DNA follows: TGCGCCAGCAGCCGGACAGGGTCCGAGCAGTACTTC. The gene calls are TRBV5-1 and TRBJ2-7; TRBD1 agrees at 8 bases. CDR1 and CDR2 (germline): SGHRS, YFSETQ. Germline trimming cut 4 bases from V and 6 bases from J; bases unmatched to any gene: 3. The CDR3 has 12 amino acids.

The chain is built from TRBV2 and TRBJ2-5; 8 bases line up with TRBD1. V lost 8 bases and J lost 5; bases outside the gene matches: 7. The CDR3 spans 13 residues. The V gene's germline CDR1 is SNHLY and CDR2 FYNNEI. CDR3 sequence reads: CASEQTGDETQYF. CDR3 in DNA: TGTGCCAGCGAACAGACAGGGGATGAGACCCAGTACTTC.

This sequence joins TRBV6-1 and TRBJ2-3; TRBD1 might be the D (6 bases). The germline V and J ends were trimmed by 2 bases and 0 bases, with 9 bases remaining between them. This CDR3 is 15 amino acids long. CDR1 is MNHNS, CDR2 SASEGT, per germline. The CDR3 region has the DNA TGTGCCAGCAGTGAATTCGACAGGAGCACAGATACGCAGTATTTT. This gives the protein CASSEFDRSTDTQYF.